The rows below give T cell receptor beta chains drawn from one sample of a study of metastatic and nonmetastatic thyroid tumors. TCRdb reassembled clones from the PCR reads with MiXCR. This sample carries 15,000 to 20,000 clones, roughly 32% of them seen once, and the ten largest clones take around 7%. Sequenced input: tumor tissue. Receptors were obtained from a female donor with papillary thyroid cancer or a benign thyroid nodule (not recorded which). Some clones in this sample may be carry-over from other donors' samples. Both conserved end residues are part of each CDR3. D genes are given only for firm matches. A row's size may be missing; if present it is once, few, many or a size class.

len: 18; d_gene: -; j_gene: TRBJ1-5; abundance: -; v_gene: TRBV3-1; CDR3nt: TGTGCCAGCAGCCAAGATGGAAGGGCAGGGAAAAGCAATCAGCCCCAGCATTTT; CDR3aa: CASSQDGRAGKSNQPQHF
len: 16; d_gene: -; j_gene: TRBJ1-2; abundance: -; v_gene: TRBV28; CDR3nt: TGTGCCAGCAGTTCCATAGCACAGGGAGCGGGGTATGGCTACACCTTC; CDR3aa: CASSSIAQGAGYGYTF
len: 17; d_gene: TRBD1; j_gene: TRBJ2-3; abundance: many; v_gene: TRBV18; CDR3nt: TGTGCCAGCTCACGACTCTCCGGACAGGGAGAGTGGAATACGCAGTATTTT; CDR3aa: CASSRLSGQGEWNTQYF
len: 15; d_gene: TRBD2; j_gene: TRBJ2-2; abundance: once; v_gene: TRBV30; CDR3nt: TGTGCCTGGAGGGGCGGGAGGGCCGTAACCGGGGAGCTGTTTTTT; CDR3aa: CAWRGGRAVTGELFF
len: 15; d_gene: TRBD2; j_gene: TRBJ2-2; abundance: many; v_gene: TRBV7-3; CDR3nt: TGTGCCAGCAGTCTTAGCGGGGGATACACCGGGGAGCTGTTTTTT; CDR3aa: CASSLSGGYTGELFF
len: 15; d_gene: -; j_gene: TRBJ1-5; abundance: -; v_gene: TRBV28; CDR3nt: TGTGCCAGCAGTTTAGTCCGGGTTTTGGGGCAGCCCCAGCATTTT; CDR3aa: CASSLVRVLGQPQHF
len: 14; d_gene: -; j_gene: TRBJ1-6; abundance: -; v_gene: TRBV6-1; CDR3nt: TGTGCCAGCAGGGGGGACACAACCTTCTCACCCCTCCACTTT; CDR3aa: CASRGDTTFSPLHF
len: 15; d_gene: TRBD1; j_gene: TRBJ2-7; abundance: -; v_gene: TRBV5-1; CDR3nt: TGCGCCAGCAGCTTGGGGGGACAGGGGGCCTACGAGCAGTACTTC; CDR3aa: CASSLGGQGAYEQYF
len: 13; d_gene: TRBD1; j_gene: TRBJ1-2; abundance: many; v_gene: TRBV5-4; CDR3nt: TGTGCCAGCAGGGGTGGGACAGGGACCGGCTACACCTTC; CDR3aa: CASRGGTGTGYTF
len: 15; d_gene: TRBD1; j_gene: TRBJ2-7; abundance: -; v_gene: TRBV30; CDR3nt: TGTGCCTGGAGAATGGTAGGGGGGACAGGGAGGGAGCAGTACTTC; CDR3aa: CAWRMVGGTGREQYF
len: 12; d_gene: -; j_gene: TRBJ1-2; abundance: medium-sized; v_gene: TRBV2; CDR3nt: TGTGCCAGCAGTTTTAACATGTATGGCTACACCTTC; CDR3aa: CASSFNMYGYTF
len: 14; d_gene: -; j_gene: TRBJ1-5; abundance: medium-sized; v_gene: TRBV19; CDR3nt: TGTGCCAGTAGTCCCCCCCTAGCCAATCAGCCCCAGCATTTT; CDR3aa: CASSPPLANQPQHF
len: 15; d_gene: TRBD1; j_gene: TRBJ2-7; abundance: -; v_gene: TRBV25-1; CDR3nt: TGTGCCAGCAGTGATCCAGGGGGCTCCGTCTACGAGCAGTACTTC; CDR3aa: CASSDPGGSVYEQYF
len: 14; d_gene: TRBD2; j_gene: TRBJ2-7; abundance: -; v_gene: TRBV7-6; CDR3nt: TGTGCCAGCAGCTTATTCGGGGGGGCGGACGAGCAGTACTTC; CDR3aa: CASSLFGGADEQYF
len: 15; d_gene: -; j_gene: TRBJ2-3; abundance: -; v_gene: TRBV13; CDR3nt: TGTGCCAGCAGCTTTTCCCAGCGGGTCCCAGATACGCAGTATTTT; CDR3aa: CASSFSQRVPDTQYF
len: 14; d_gene: -; j_gene: TRBJ1-2; abundance: -; v_gene: TRBV30; CDR3nt: TGTGCCTGGAGGATCGCGATAGTTAACTATGGCTACACCTTC; CDR3aa: CAWRIAIVNYGYTF
len: 17; d_gene: -; j_gene: TRBJ1-6; abundance: few; v_gene: TRBV9; CDR3nt: TGTGCCAGCAGCGTAGACTCCTTGAGCTCCTATAATTCACCCCTCCACTTT; CDR3aa: CASSVDSLSSYNSPLHF
len: 13; d_gene: -; j_gene: TRBJ1-1; abundance: medium-sized; v_gene: TRBV27; CDR3nt: TGTGCCAGCAGTTTATCGGGAGGCACTGAAGCTTTCTTT; CDR3aa: CASSLSGGTEAFF
len: 13; d_gene: -; j_gene: TRBJ1-2; abundance: once; v_gene: TRBV18; CDR3nt: TGTGCCAGCTCACCCCTACAGGGTTCCGGCTACACCTTC; CDR3aa: CASSPLQGSGYTF
len: 14; d_gene: TRBD1; j_gene: TRBJ1-2; abundance: many; v_gene: TRBV3-1; CDR3nt: TGTGCCAGCAGCGACGGGACAGGGGCCGATGGCTACACCTTC; CDR3aa: CASSDGTGADGYTF
len: 13; d_gene: -; j_gene: TRBJ2-3; abundance: many; v_gene: TRBV20-1; CDR3nt: TGCAGTGCTAGACTGGAGAGCACAGATACGCAGTATTTT; CDR3aa: CSARLESTDTQYF
len: 15; d_gene: -; j_gene: TRBJ1-1; abundance: few; v_gene: TRBV6-1; CDR3nt: TGTGCCAGCAGTCAAATCAGGGTGGGAGGCACTGAAGCTTTCTTT; CDR3aa: CASSQIRVGGTEAFF
len: 14; d_gene: -; j_gene: TRBJ2-7; abundance: -; v_gene: TRBV4-1; CDR3nt: TGCGCCAGCAGCCAAGCCTTGAGTAGTCTTGAGCAGTACTTC; CDR3aa: CASSQALSSLEQYF
len: 14; d_gene: TRBD2; j_gene: TRBJ2-7; abundance: -; v_gene: TRBV19; CDR3nt: TGTGCCAGTAGCAGACTAGCGGGAGACTACGAGCAGTACTTC; CDR3aa: CASSRLAGDYEQYF
len: 14; d_gene: TRBD1; j_gene: TRBJ2-7; abundance: medium-sized; v_gene: TRBV6-1; CDR3nt: TGTGCCAGCAGGACGGGACAGAAAACCTACGAGCAGTACTTC; CDR3aa: CASRTGQKTYEQYF
len: 15; d_gene: TRBD2; j_gene: TRBJ2-2; abundance: -; v_gene: TRBV11-2; CDR3nt: TGTGCCAGCAGCATATTGACTAGCCAGGGCGGGGAGCTGTTTTTT; CDR3aa: CASSILTSQGGELFF
len: 12; d_gene: -; j_gene: TRBJ1-2; abundance: medium-sized; v_gene: TRBV29-1; CDR3nt: TGCAGCGTTGAGGAAAGACCTGTTTTCTACACCTTC; CDR3aa: CSVEERPVFYTF
len: 16; d_gene: -; j_gene: TRBJ1-3; abundance: medium-sized; v_gene: TRBV6-4; CDR3nt: TGTGCCAGCAGGGAGGGAGGGAATAACTCTGGAAACACCATATATTTT; CDR3aa: CASREGGNNSGNTIYF
len: 13; d_gene: TRBD1; j_gene: TRBJ1-2; abundance: few; v_gene: TRBV6-1; CDR3nt: TGTGCCAGCAGTGACGGACAGGGAAATGGCTACACCTTC; CDR3aa: CASSDGQGNGYTF
len: 15; d_gene: -; j_gene: TRBJ2-3; abundance: -; v_gene: TRBV2; CDR3nt: TGTGCCAGCAGTGGCCCGCGGGGTCGGACAGATACGCAGTATTTT; CDR3aa: CASSGPRGRTDTQYF
len: 14; d_gene: -; j_gene: TRBJ1-1; abundance: -; v_gene: TRBV6-1; CDR3nt: TGTGCCAGCACTCAAGACGGCCGCTATGTGCAAGCTTTCTTT; CDR3aa: CASTQDGRYVQAFF
len: 15; d_gene: TRBD1; j_gene: TRBJ1-2; abundance: many; v_gene: TRBV29-1; CDR3nt: TGCAGCACCCGACAGGGGGCAAGCGGGGACTATGGCTACACCTTC; CDR3aa: CSTRQGASGDYGYTF
len: 13; d_gene: TRBD1; j_gene: TRBJ1-1; abundance: many; v_gene: TRBV10-2; CDR3nt: TGCGCCAGCAGTTTAGGGACAGAAGCTGAAGCTTTCTTT; CDR3aa: CASSLGTEAEAFF
len: 16; d_gene: TRBD2; j_gene: TRBJ2-2; abundance: -; v_gene: TRBV11-2; CDR3nt: TGTGCCAGCAGCCCGGGACTAGCGGGCCTTACCGGGGAGCTGTTTTTT; CDR3aa: CASSPGLAGLTGELFF
len: 15; d_gene: TRBD1; j_gene: TRBJ1-1; abundance: many; v_gene: TRBV9; CDR3nt: TGTGCCAGCAGCGTAGATGGAGGGGGCATCTCTGAAGCTTTCTTT; CDR3aa: CASSVDGGGISEAFF
len: 21; d_gene: TRBD2; j_gene: TRBJ2-3; abundance: many; v_gene: TRBV12-3/TRBV12-4; CDR3nt: TGTGCCAGCAGTTTTAGGGGACTAGCGGGGGTACCGTTCCAGGGCACAGATACGCAGTATTTT; CDR3aa: CASSFRGLAGVPFQGTDTQYF
len: 15; d_gene: -; j_gene: TRBJ2-7; abundance: -; v_gene: TRBV11-3; CDR3nt: TGTGCCAGCAGACAGAGTGGGACCAAAGGGGGTGAGCAGTACTTC; CDR3aa: CASRQSGTKGGEQYF
len: 15; d_gene: TRBD2; j_gene: TRBJ2-5; abundance: medium-sized; v_gene: TRBV12-3/TRBV12-4; CDR3nt: TGTGCCAGCAGCCCGACTAGCGGGGGGGAAGAGACCCAGTACTTC; CDR3aa: CASSPTSGGEETQYF
len: 13; d_gene: -; j_gene: TRBJ2-1; abundance: -; v_gene: TRBV6-1; CDR3nt: TGTGCCAGCAGTGAAGAGGCCCACAATGAGCAGTTCTTC; CDR3aa: CASSEEAHNEQFF
len: 15; d_gene: -; j_gene: TRBJ2-7; abundance: -; v_gene: TRBV5-1; CDR3nt: TGCGCCAGCAGCTCGGACCCTTCGGGGCCCTACGAGCAGTACTTC; CDR3aa: CASSSDPSGPYEQYF
len: 12; d_gene: -; j_gene: TRBJ2-3; abundance: -; v_gene: TRBV28; CDR3nt: TGTGCCAGCAGTCCCCCGGCAGATACGCAGTATTTT; CDR3aa: CASSPPADTQYF
len: 16; d_gene: TRBD2; j_gene: TRBJ2-5; abundance: many; v_gene: TRBV18; CDR3nt: TGTGCCAGCTCACCAACTAGCGGGGGGGCCATCGAGACCCAGTACTTC; CDR3aa: CASSPTSGGAIETQYF
len: 15; d_gene: -; j_gene: TRBJ2-1; abundance: -; v_gene: TRBV24-1; CDR3nt: TGTGCCACCAGTGATTTGTCCGGGAAATTCAATGAGCAGTTCTTC; CDR3aa: CATSDLSGKFNEQFF
len: 16; d_gene: TRBD1; j_gene: TRBJ2-1; abundance: few; v_gene: TRBV6-2/TRBV6-3; CDR3nt: TGTGCCAGCAGTTACCGGGACAGGGGCTACTACAATGAGCAGTTCTTC; CDR3aa: CASSYRDRGYYNEQFF
len: 14; d_gene: -; j_gene: TRBJ2-2; abundance: -; v_gene: TRBV11-2; CDR3nt: TGTGCCAGCAGGCAAAGGAGCGGGACCGGGGAGCTGTTTTTT; CDR3aa: CASRQRSGTGELFF
len: 17; d_gene: -; j_gene: TRBJ2-2; abundance: -; v_gene: TRBV18; CDR3nt: TGTGCCAGCTCACCCCTCAGCGCGGGGACGAACACCGGGGAGCTGTTTTTT; CDR3aa: CASSPLSAGTNTGELFF
len: 12; d_gene: -; j_gene: TRBJ1-1; abundance: -; v_gene: TRBV20-1; CDR3nt: TGCAGTGCGTACAGGGATGACACTGAAGCTTTCTTT; CDR3aa: CSAYRDDTEAFF
len: 15; d_gene: -; j_gene: TRBJ2-7; abundance: -; v_gene: TRBV7-6; CDR3nt: TGTGCCAGCAGCTTAGCAACGGGAAGCTCCTACGAGCAGTACTTC; CDR3aa: CASSLATGSSYEQYF
len: 15; d_gene: TRBD1; j_gene: TRBJ2-7; abundance: many; v_gene: TRBV7-3; CDR3nt: TGTGCCAGCAGCCCCGGGACAGGGGGCGCGAACGAGCAGTACTTC; CDR3aa: CASSPGTGGANEQYF
len: 17; d_gene: -; j_gene: TRBJ1-4; abundance: -; v_gene: TRBV4-2; CDR3nt: TGTGCCAGCAGCCAAGCCCGGGCGGGCGGAACTAATGAAAAACTGTTTTTT; CDR3aa: CASSQARAGGTNEKLFF
len: 13; d_gene: -; j_gene: TRBJ2-7; abundance: medium-sized; v_gene: TRBV2; CDR3nt: TGTGCCAGCAGTGGGTACGGTGGCTACGAGCAGTACTTC; CDR3aa: CASSGYGGYEQYF
len: 13; d_gene: -; j_gene: TRBJ2-2; abundance: -; v_gene: TRBV27; CDR3nt: TGTGCCAGCAGTCCCTGGATCACCGGGGAGCTGTTTTTT; CDR3aa: CASSPWITGELFF